This TCR beta chain was documented in a study of molecular identifiers for immune sequencing clone quantification. General study results and limits: Spiked Jurkat TCR RNA originating from one cell could reportedly be identified amid some 950,000 naive cells.

The authors sorted naive CD8 T cells as CD8+CD4-CCR7+CD45RA+. TCRdb used MiXCR to reprocess the PCR reads, holding one entry per CDR3 protein. The profile covers roughly 320,000 distinct CDR3 sequences, with 20% to 25% appearing a single time and approximately 0.84% taken by the ten largest. As regards this clonotype: Antigen specificity is unknown. A far bigger clonotype differs at one base, so this is likely a read error.

Germline V gives CDR1 MDHEN, CDR2 SYDVKM. This CDR3 is 14 amino acids long. Sequenced input: naive CD8+ T cells from blood, with Jurkat cell RNA spiked in. The subset: FACS-sorted CD8+CD4-CCR7+CD45RA+ naive T cells. The gene calls are TRBV28 and TRBJ1-5; TRBD1 agrees at 7 bases. The receptor's source is a human donor in good health. Some libraries in this study had Jurkat cell RNA spiked in. The CDR3 DNA sequence: TGTGCCAGCAGCTTGGGACAGAGCAGTCAGCCCCAGCATTTT. Amino acid sequence: CASSLGQSSQPQHF.